This T cell receptor beta chain was recovered during a study of blood T cells in healthy people across ages. Study results and limitations: A greater number of naive CD4+ cells and higher diversity distinguished long-lived donors from aged donors.

Through a sample-barcoded 5' primer and a J-beta primer mix, a second PCR was run for roughly 6 to 11 cycles. TCRdb independently ran MiXCR on the 5' RACE reads; one entry per CDR3 protein. Of about 670,000 distinct CDR3 sequences in the sample, 52% were seen once. This clonotype was detected many times. What it binds is not known. CDR1 is DFQATT, CDR2 SNEGSKA, per germline (reference sequence). V shed 4 bases and J 5 bases; nucleotides not matched to a gene: 5. The CDR3 is made up of 13 amino acids. The TCR was taken from a woman older than 75 in good health. This chain uses TRBV20-1 with TRBJ1-2; 9 nucleotides agree with TRBD1. The material sequenced was blood. In nucleotides, the CDR3 is TGCAGTGCTAAAAGGGACAGGGATTATGGCTACACCTTC. This translates into CSAKRDRDYGYTF.